These 10 T cell receptor beta chains originate from one sample sequenced in a study of blood T cell repertoires in COVID-19. Measured with immunoSEQ multiplex PCR; TCRdb has only the in-frame clones, and not every one. The table has over 130,000 clones, around nine tenths seen once. The material sequenced was peripheral blood. The receptors stem from a human donor in a cohort sampled during active COVID-19.

The CDR3 sequence is CASSITGEGGTEAFF. Here the CDR3 DNA reads TGTGCCAGTAGTATAACAGGGGAAGGGGGAACTGAAGCTTTCTTT. The chain is built from TRBV19 and TRBJ1-1; 7 positions agree with TRBD1. Unmatched junction bases numbered 8, after V lost 2 bases and J lost 5 bases. CDR3 length equals 15 residues. In germline, CDR1 is LNHDA, CDR2 SQIVND (reference sequence).

This clone came up once. The chain joins TRBV3-1 (or the pseudogene TRBV3-2) to TRBJ2-5; TRBD2 matches at 9 bases. This CDR3 comprises 16 residues. CDR1 LGHDT and CDR2 YNNKEL come from the germline V gene (reference sequence). The V and J ends lost 1 base and 1 base, in that order; junction bases with no gene match: 4. The CDR3 DNA reads TGTGCCAGCAGCCAAGGAGCGGGAGGCCTCCAAGAGACCCAGTACTTC. Translated, it gives CASSQGAGGLQETQYF.

The chain carries TRBV18 and TRBJ2-7; 7 bases line up with TRBD2. The germline CDR1 and CDR2 sequences are KGHSH and LQKENI. The CDR3 consists of 13 residues. With 4 bases clipped from V and 4 bases from J, the junction kept 4 bases outside the gene matches. CDR3 nucleotides: TGTGCCAGCTCACACGGGGAGGGTTACGAGCAGTACTTC. As protein: CASSHGEGYEQYF.

V gene TRBV19 combines with J gene TRBJ2-5; 10 nucleotides agree with TRBD2. J lost 9 bases, V lost 5 bases, and 12 bases had no gene match. The CDR3 is made up of 15 amino acids. The germline CDR1 and CDR2 sequences are LNHDA and SQIVND (reference sequence). CDR3 sequence (DNA): TGTGCCAGTAGTCCCTACCCTGGACTAGCGGCGCCCCAGTACTTC. It codes for CASSPYPGLAAPQYF.

V usage is TRBV7-9 and J usage is TRBJ1-1; D ambiguous. The CDR3 sequence is 13 residues long. Trimming left V 3 bases short and J 1 base short, with 6 bases between. In germline, CDR1 is SEHNR, CDR2 FQNEAQ (reference sequence). DNA of the CDR3: TGTGCCAGCAGCTTTCGGTGGAACACTGAAGCTTTCTTT. It specifies CASSFRWNTEAFF.

The V call is TRBV6-5, the J call TRBJ1-1; 8 positions match TRBD1. The germline V gene has CDR1 MNHEY and CDR2 SVGAGI. Trimming took 6 bases from V and 4 from J; bases not matched to a gene: 7. This CDR3 spans 14 amino acids. This CDR3 is CASSSATGVTEAFF. The CDR3 coding sequence is TGTGCCAGCAGCTCCGCGACAGGGGTCACTGAAGCTTTCTTT.

The V gene is TRBV12-3 or TRBV12-4, the J gene TRBJ2-7; D gene unclear. V lost 6 bases and J 0 bases, leaving 9 bases between the germline ends. The CDR3 is 13 residues long. The DNA of the CDR3 is TGTGCCAGCAGAGTTAGCCTCTCCTACGAGCAGTACTTC. Amino acid sequence: CASRVSLSYEQYF.

This sequence joins TRBV27 and TRBJ1-6; 7 bases match TRBD1. There are 16 residues in the CDR3. V trimming: 4 bases; J trimming: 4 bases; junction bases outside the gene matches: 7. CDR1 and CDR2 from the germline V gene are MNHEY and SMNVEV (reference sequence). Here the CDR3 reads CASSSLQGQYNSPLHF. The CDR3 nucleotides are TGTGCCAGCAGTTCCTTACAGGGGCAATATAATTCACCCCTCCACTTT.

This chain connects TRBV7-3 to TRBJ1-5, with no clear D. This CDR3 is 13 amino acids long. CDR1 is SGHTA, CDR2 FQGTGA, per germline. The germline V and J ends were trimmed by 2 bases and 3 bases, with 5 bases remaining between them. The CDR3 region is CASSLQANQPQHF. In DNA, the CDR3 is TGTGCCAGCAGCTTACAGGCCAATCAGCCCCAGCATTTT.

This clone has just one count. This chain connects TRBV15 to TRBJ2-7; 7 nucleotides agree with TRBD2. Trimming at V came to 0 bases and at J to 3 bases, leaving 5 bases not matched to a gene. Germline V gene lookup returns CDR1 LNHNV and CDR2 YYDKDF (reference sequence). The CDR3 covers 15 residues. The CDR3 DNA reads TGTGCCACCAGCAGAGATGGGGGGGGAAGCTACGAGCAGTACTTC. It translates to CATSRDGGGSYEQYF.